This TCR beta chain emerged from a study of blood T cell repertoires in COVID-19. On the study more broadly: Samples representing acute and convalescent COVID-19 were sourced from the United States, Italy and Spain. In each case, the material was cDNA or gDNA derived from T cells, B-cell-depleted T cells, or PBMCs.

This CDR3 is built from 12 residues. CDR1 is GTSNPN and CDR2 is SVGIG in the germline V gene (reference sequence). V dropped 2 bases and J dropped 7 bases, with 8 bases sitting between them. The table came from immunoSEQ multiplex PCR; TCRdb's copy has only in-frame clones and leaves some out. The sample has over 50,000 clones, around 83% seen once. The clonotype comes from a man between 70 and 80 years old with active COVID-19. Sequencing input: peripheral blood. The chain carries TRBV30 and TRBJ2-2; D is possibly TRBD2 (6 bases). This CDR3 is CAWSHGGGELFF. The CDR3 bases are TGTGCCTGGAGTCACGGGGGCGGGGAGCTGTTTTTT.